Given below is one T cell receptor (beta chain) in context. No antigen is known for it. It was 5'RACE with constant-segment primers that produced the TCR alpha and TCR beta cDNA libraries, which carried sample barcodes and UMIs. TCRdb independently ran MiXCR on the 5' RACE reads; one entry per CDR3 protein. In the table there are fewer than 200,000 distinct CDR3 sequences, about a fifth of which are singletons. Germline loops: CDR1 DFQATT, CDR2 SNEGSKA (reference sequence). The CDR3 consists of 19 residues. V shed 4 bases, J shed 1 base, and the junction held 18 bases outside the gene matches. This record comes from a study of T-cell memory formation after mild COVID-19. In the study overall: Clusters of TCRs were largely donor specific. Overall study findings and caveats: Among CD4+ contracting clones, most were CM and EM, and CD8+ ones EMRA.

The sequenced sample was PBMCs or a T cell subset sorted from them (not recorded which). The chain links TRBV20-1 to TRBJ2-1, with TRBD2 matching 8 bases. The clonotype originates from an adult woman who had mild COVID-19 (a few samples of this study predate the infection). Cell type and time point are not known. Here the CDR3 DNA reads TGCAGTGCTACCACCCTCGGGGGGGGCCCCGGGAAGTCCTACAATGAGCAGTTCTTC. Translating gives CSATTLGGGPGKSYNEQFF.